The T cell receptor beta chain under discussion was sequenced for a study of beta chain features in type 1 diabetes. Expressed TCRB transcripts were sequenced after all isolated RNA was converted to cDNA. Repertoires were generated with immunoSEQ multiplex PCR, while TCRdb's copy carries only in-frame clones and drops some. The profile shows 95,000 to 110,000 clones, roughly 28% of them singletons. Notes on this clone: Antigen: not known.

V gave up 3 bases and J gave up 11 bases, with 20 bases separating them. This CDR3 comprises 14 residues. The germline CDR1 and CDR2 sequences are MNHEY and SVGAGI. Notes on the study in general: A moderate, significant TCRB CDR3 shortening appeared in type 1 diabetes across four CD4+ subsets.

The TCR was taken from a young woman with type 1 diabetes. The rearrangement uses TRBV6-5 and TRBJ2-7; D possibly corresponds to TRBD1 (6 bases). The sample comprised central memory CD4+ T cells from blood. The CDR3 nucleotides read TGTGCCAGCAGTTATAGTGGGAACAGGGTTTTCGAGTACTTC. Amino acid sequence: CASSYSGNRVFEYF.